This TCR beta chain was captured by sequencing in a study of T cells in narcolepsy. Broader study findings: In some patient and control memory CD4+ samples, autoreactive clones were absent. Autoreactive HCRT-specific and TRIB2-specific clonotypes were marked in same-patient CSF-versus-blood CD4+ comparisons.

A few counts support this clone. Its antigen is not identified. The CDR3 loop spans 14 amino acids. Germline-derived CDR1 and CDR2 are MRHNA and SNTAGT. Unmatched junction bases numbered 10, after V lost 6 bases and J lost 8 bases. Some clones are missing from TCRdb's copy, which holds only in-frame ones; the method was immunoSEQ multiplex PCR. The sample shows 25,000 to 35,000 clones, around 79% of them seen only once. The sample consisted of CD45RA- memory CD4+ T cells from PBMCs. The V gene is TRBV6-4, the J gene TRBJ1-1; 9 nucleotides line up with TRBD1. The receptor's source is a human donor with narcolepsy. The CDR3 is CASSASPGQGEAFF. Here the CDR3 DNA reads TGTGCCAGCAGCGCAAGTCCGGGACAGGGAGAAGCTTTCTTT.